The 27 T cell receptor beta chains in this list originate from one sample, sequenced in a study of blood T cell repertoires in COVID-19. Using immunoSEQ multiplex PCR, the repertoire was profiled, and TCRdb retains in-frame clones only, with some absent. The table records roughly 38,000 clones, 70% to 80% of them present only once. The sample consisted of peripheral blood. The receptors were gathered from a man aged 70-80 years with active or convalescent COVID-19.

The V and J genes are TRBV6-5 and TRBJ2-5; a weak D match, TRBD2 (5 bases). Trimming took 5 bases from V and 5 from J, leaving 18 bases between them. Germline lookup yields CDR1 MNHEY and CDR2 SVGAGI. The CDR3 runs 15 residues. The DNA for the CDR3 is TGTGCCAGCAGTCGGGGTTCCGAGGCTTGGGAGACCCAGTACTTC. Translated, it gives CASSRGSEAWETQYF.

This rearrangement joins TRBV6-6 to TRBJ2-3; 9 bases are shared with TRBD1. The CDR3 runs 16 residues. Germline-derived CDR1 and CDR2 are MNHNY and SVGAGI (reference sequence). Trimming took 2 bases from V and 0 from J; bases not matched to a gene: 3. CDR3 sequence reads: CASSYRQGESTDTQYF. CDR3 nucleotides: TGTGCCAGCAGTTACAGACAGGGGGAGAGCACAGATACGCAGTATTTT.

This clone came up once. V usage is TRBV3-1 (or the pseudogene TRBV3-2) and J usage is TRBJ1-6, with 9 bases lining up with TRBD1. Germline V gene lookup returns CDR1 LGHDT and CDR2 YNNKEL (reference sequence). V shed 4 bases and J 9 bases; nucleotides not matched to a gene: 4. The CDR3 sequence is 14 residues long. This chain's CDR3 is CASSPSTGGSPLHF. CDR3 DNA sequence: TGTGCCAGCAGCCCCTCGACAGGGGGTTCACCCCTCCACTTT.

V is TRBV14 and J is TRBJ1-1; possibly TRBD1 for D (6 bases). Deletions cut 4 bases from V and 14 bases from J, with 23 bases between. CDR3 length: 14 residues. CDR1 is SGHDN and CDR2 is FVKESK in the germline V gene. CDR3 nucleotides: TGTGCCAGCAGCCTAGCCGGGACAACCACTCGATCGTTCTTT. This gives the protein CASSLAGTTTRSFF.

The gene calls are TRBV28 and TRBJ2-7; the D is unclear. Trimming cost V 2 bases and J 2 bases, with 10 bases left between them. This CDR3 is 14 amino acids long. The germline V gene has CDR1 MDHEN and CDR2 SYDVKM. The CDR3 DNA reads TGTGCCAGCAGTTTAGTCCCGACTGCCTACGAGCAGTACTTC. This sequence encodes CASSLVPTAYEQYF.

This chain links TRBV5-1 with TRBJ2-2; tentatively, D is TRBD2 (5 bases). The CDR3 covers 15 residues. Trimming removed 4 bases at V and 6 bases at J, with 16 bases between. Germline loops: CDR1 SGHRS, CDR2 YFSETQ. The CDR3 is CASSLFPGSAGELFF. In DNA, the CDR3 is TGCGCCAGCAGCCTATTTCCGGGGTCGGCCGGGGAGCTGTTTTTT. The entire variable domain, with the rest obtained from reference TRBV5-1 and TRBJ2-2, is as follows: KAGVTQTPRYLIKTRGQQVTLSCSPISGHRSVSWYQQTPGQGLQFLFEYFSETQRNKGNFPGRFSGRQFSNSRSEMNVSTLELGDSALYLCASSLFPGSAGELFFGEGSRLTVL.

The chain links TRBV5-4 to TRBJ1-2, with D maybe TRBD1 (5 bases). Per the germline V gene, CDR1 is SGHNT and CDR2 is YYREEE (reference sequence). The germline V and J ends were trimmed by 1 base and 7 bases, with 11 bases remaining between them. The CDR3 contains 13 residues. CDR3 bases: TGTGCCAGCAGCTTGCAAACAGGTCGTGGCTACACCTTC. Translated, it gives CASSLQTGRGYTF.

The gene calls are TRBV5-1 and TRBJ2-7; 7 bases map to TRBD1. The ends lost 2 bases at V and 0 bases at J; junction bases unmatched: 14. Germline CDR1 SGHRS, CDR2 YFSETQ. The CDR3 is 18 amino acids. For the CDR3, the DNA is TGCGCCAGCAGCTTCACTACGCGACAGGGCCTGTCCTCCTACGAGCAGTACTTC. It encodes CASSFTTRQGLSSYEQYF.

The genes are TRBV28 and TRBJ1-5, with a tentative D call TRBD1 (6 bases). CDR1 MDHEN and CDR2 SYDVKM come from the germline V gene. The CDR3 is 15 residues long. The V gene lost 6 bases and the J gene lost 6 bases, with 18 bases spanning the gap. The CDR3: CASSHGTGSGQPQHF. CDR3 bases: TGTGCCAGCAGCCATGGTACAGGGTCTGGTCAGCCCCAGCATTTT.

This clone was seen once. The V call is TRBV24-1, the J call TRBJ1-5, with 7 positions matching TRBD1. The germline gives CDR1 KGHDR, CDR2 SFDVKD. The CDR3 has 13 amino acids. The junction had 5 bases not matched to a gene; V was cut back by 4 bases and J by 9 bases. In DNA, the CDR3 is TGTGCCACCAGTGAACAACAGGGGTGGCCCCAGCATTTT. This encodes CATSEQQGWPQHF.

V and J are TRBV3-1 (or the pseudogene TRBV3-2) and TRBJ2-1, with D tentatively TRBD1 (6 bases). Germline lookup yields CDR1 LGHDT and CDR2 YNNKEL (reference sequence). This CDR3 contains 15 residues. Trimming took 8 bases from V and 5 from J, leaving 19 bases between them. DNA for the CDR3: TGTGCCAGCGGCCTGGGTGGGGGCATAGACAATGAGCAGTTCTTC. Residues: CASGLGGGIDNEQFF.

The chain couples TRBV12-5 to TRBJ2-7; the match to TRBD1 covers 10 bases. The germline CDR1 and CDR2 sequences are LGHNT and FRNRAP. Germline trimming cut 3 bases from V and 6 bases from J; bases unmatched to any gene: 11. This CDR3 has 16 residues. The CDR3 protein is CASGLIGDRGPTEQYF. As DNA, the CDR3 is TGTGCTAGTGGTTTAATAGGGGACAGGGGTCCGACCGAGCAGTACTTC.

V is TRBV6-5 and J is TRBJ2-2; maybe TRBD1 (6 bases). The CDR3 loop spans 15 amino acids. Germline-derived CDR1 and CDR2 are MNHEY and SVGAGI. With 0 bases removed from V and 3 bases from J, the gap between germline ends came to 8 bases. CDR3 region: CASSYSDRYTGELFF. For the CDR3, the DNA is TGTGCCAGCAGTTACTCCGACAGGTACACCGGGGAGCTGTTTTTT.

In its sample, this clone was seen once. V usage is TRBV7-2 and J usage is TRBJ2-3; TRBD2 agrees at 8 bases. Germline CDR1 and CDR2: SGHTA and FQGNSA. V gave up 2 bases and J gave up 1 base; unmatched junction bases: 5. This CDR3 is built from 16 residues. The CDR3 spells CASSLSTGGGTDTQYF. CDR3 nucleotides: TGTGCCAGCAGCTTATCGACCGGGGGGGGCACAGATACGCAGTATTTT.

V is TRBV4-1 and J is TRBJ2-6; D is undetermined. Trimming took 4 bases from V and 1 from J, leaving 2 bases between them. Germline V gene data show CDR1 as MGHRA and CDR2 as YSYEKL. This CDR3 spans 13 amino acids. The CDR3 bases are TGCGCCAGCAGCCCTTCTGGGGCCAACGTCCTGACTTTC. It codes for CASSPSGANVLTF.

This rearrangement joins TRBV28 to TRBJ2-7; 7 bases map to TRBD1. The CDR3 contains 12 residues. J lost 4 bases, V lost 6 bases, and 3 bases had no gene match. Germline loops: CDR1 MDHEN, CDR2 SYDVKM. The CDR3 spells CASRGTEYEQYF. The CDR3 bases are TGTGCCAGCAGAGGGACAGAATACGAGCAGTACTTC.

The CDR3: CASSGQVANTIYF. The CDR3 DNA follows: TGTGCCAGCAGTGGCCAGGTCGCGAACACCATATATTTT. The genes are TRBV25-1 and TRBJ1-3; the D is unclear. Trimming left V 4 bases short and J 7 bases short, with 11 bases between. This CDR3 is built from 13 residues. Germline CDR1 MGHDK, CDR2 SYGVNS.

The DNA for the CDR3 is TGTGCCAGCAGTCGAGAGACAGGTTGGGAGACCCAGTACTTC. Protein product: CASSRETGWETQYF. The chain employs TRBV27 and TRBJ2-5; a possible D gene is TRBD1 (6 bases). The ends were cut back, 5 bases at V and 5 bases at J, with 15 bases in the middle. The CDR3 runs to 14 residues. The germline CDR1 and CDR2 sequences are MNHEY and SMNVEV (reference sequence).

This sequence joins TRBV30 and TRBJ2-1, with 9 bases lining up with TRBD1. The V gene's germline CDR1 is GTSNPN and CDR2 SVGIG (reference sequence). This CDR3 is built from 15 residues. V was clipped by 3 bases and J by 5 bases; unmatched bases: 8. The CDR3 sequence: CAWRKPGQGNNEQFF. The CDR3 nucleotides read TGTGCCTGGAGAAAACCGGGACAGGGTAACAATGAGCAGTTCTTC.

The chain recombines TRBV7-6 with TRBJ2-3; TRBD1 matches 8 bases. The CDR3 spans 15 residues. Germline V CDR1 and CDR2: SGHVS, FNYEAQ. Germline trimming cut 5 bases from V and 2 bases from J; bases unmatched to any gene: 6. The CDR3 reads CASSRTGLVTDTQYF. Written as DNA, the CDR3 is TGTGCCAGCAGCCGGACAGGGTTGGTCACAGATACGCAGTATTTT. The full variable domain, its missing parts supplied by reference TRBV7-6 and TRBJ2-3, is GAGVSQSPRYKVTKRGQDVALRCDPISGHVSLYWYRQALGQGPEFLTYFNYEAQQDKSGLPNDRFSAERPEGSISTLTIQRTEQRDSAMYRCASSRTGLVTDTQYFGPGTRLTVL.

V usage is TRBV18 and J usage is TRBJ2-3, with D uncertain. This CDR3 region has 13 residues. Germline loops: CDR1 KGHSH, CDR2 LQKENI. Between the trimmed V and J ends, which lost 3 bases and 2 bases, there was a span of 6 bases. In DNA form, the CDR3 reads TGTGCCAGCTCACCTTCCGTCACAGATACGCAGTATTTT. Encoded protein: CASSPSVTDTQYF.

Written as DNA, the CDR3 is TGTGCCAGCGGTGGGCAGGGGGCGAATGGCTACACCTTC. Translating gives CASGGQGANGYTF. The chain recombines TRBV7-9 with TRBJ1-2; 8 bases map to TRBD1. The V and J ends lost 8 bases and 6 bases, in that order; junction bases with no gene match: 8. Germline CDR1 and CDR2: SEHNR and FQNEAQ (reference sequence). CDR3 length: 13 residues.

The chain links TRBV30 to TRBJ1-2; 10 bases align to TRBD1. The germline V gene encodes CDR1 GTSNPN and CDR2 SVGIG (reference sequence). This CDR3 contains 14 residues. V was pared by 8 bases and J by 2 bases, with 8 bases of the junction left unmatched. CDR3 sequence reads: CARDRGNPNYGYTF. The DNA for the CDR3 is TGTGCCCGGGACAGGGGAAATCCGAACTATGGCTACACCTTC.

J is TRBJ1-1 and V is TRBV29-1, with D maybe TRBD1 (5 bases). Trimming removed 4 bases from V and 5 bases from J, with 8 bases in between. Looked up from germline, CDR1 is SQVTM and CDR2 is ANQGSEA. The CDR3 is made up of 11 amino acids. The CDR3 spells CSVGRGTEAFF. The CDR3 region has the DNA TGCAGCGTTGGCCGGGGGACTGAAGCTTTCTTT.

The V gene is TRBV5-1, the J gene TRBJ1-3, with D possibly matching TRBD1 (6 bases). This CDR3 comprises 16 residues. The V gene's germline CDR1 is SGHRS and CDR2 YFSETQ. The V and J ends lost 1 base and 0 bases respectively, with 11 bases between them. In DNA form, the CDR3 reads TGCGCCAGCAGCTTGTCAGGGGACCTCTCTGGAAACACCATATATTTT. It translates to CASSLSGDLSGNTIYF.

The chain combines TRBV5-1 with TRBJ1-4; D ambiguous. This CDR3 comprises 15 residues. Germline CDR1 SGHRS, CDR2 YFSETQ. V was shortened by 1 base and J by 7 bases, with 14 bases between the two germline ends. CDR3 sequence: CASSLYGERGEKLFF. CDR3 coding DNA: TGCGCCAGCAGCTTGTATGGGGAGCGGGGTGAAAAACTGTTTTTT.

This clone was seen a single time. The V gene is TRBV9, the J gene TRBJ2-3; D is uncertain. This CDR3 comprises 14 residues. CDR1 and CDR2 (germline): SGDLS, YYNGEE. V shed 2 bases and J shed 6 bases, with 13 bases lying between them. CDR3: CASSVLALDDTQYF. For the CDR3, the DNA is TGTGCCAGCAGCGTCCTTGCCCTAGATGATACGCAGTATTTT. Full variable domain (missing parts from reference TRBV9 and TRBJ2-3): DSGVTQTPKHLITATGQRVTLRCSPRSGDLSVYWYQQSLDQGLQFLIQYYNGEERAKGNILERFSAQQFPDLHSELNLSSLELGDSALYFCASSVLALDDTQYFGPGTRLTVL.